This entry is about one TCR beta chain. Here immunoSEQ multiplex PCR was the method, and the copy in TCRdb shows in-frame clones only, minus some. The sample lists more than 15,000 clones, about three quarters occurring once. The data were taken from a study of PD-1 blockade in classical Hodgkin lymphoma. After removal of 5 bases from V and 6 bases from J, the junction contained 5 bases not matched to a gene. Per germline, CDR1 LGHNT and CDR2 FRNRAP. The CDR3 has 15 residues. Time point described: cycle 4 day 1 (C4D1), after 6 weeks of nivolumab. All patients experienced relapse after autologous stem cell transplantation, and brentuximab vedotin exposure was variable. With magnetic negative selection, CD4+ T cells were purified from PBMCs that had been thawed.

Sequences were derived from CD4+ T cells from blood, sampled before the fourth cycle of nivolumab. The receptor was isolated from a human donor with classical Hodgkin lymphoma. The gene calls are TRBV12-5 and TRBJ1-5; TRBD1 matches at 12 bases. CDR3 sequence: CASGTGTGGSQPQHF. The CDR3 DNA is TGTGCTAGTGGTACAGGGACAGGGGGCAGTCAGCCCCAGCATTTT.